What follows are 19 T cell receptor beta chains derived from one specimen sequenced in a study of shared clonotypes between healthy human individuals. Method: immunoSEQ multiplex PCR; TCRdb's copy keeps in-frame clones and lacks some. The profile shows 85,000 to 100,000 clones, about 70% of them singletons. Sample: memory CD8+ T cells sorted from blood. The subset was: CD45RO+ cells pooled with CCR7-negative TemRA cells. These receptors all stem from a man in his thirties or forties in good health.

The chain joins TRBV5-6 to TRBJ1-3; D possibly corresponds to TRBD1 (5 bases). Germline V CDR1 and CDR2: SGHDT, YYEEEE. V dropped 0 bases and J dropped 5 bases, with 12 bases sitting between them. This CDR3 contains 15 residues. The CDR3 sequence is CASSLATADRNTIYF. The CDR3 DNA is TGTGCCAGCAGCTTGGCGACAGCCGATAGAAACACCATATATTTT.

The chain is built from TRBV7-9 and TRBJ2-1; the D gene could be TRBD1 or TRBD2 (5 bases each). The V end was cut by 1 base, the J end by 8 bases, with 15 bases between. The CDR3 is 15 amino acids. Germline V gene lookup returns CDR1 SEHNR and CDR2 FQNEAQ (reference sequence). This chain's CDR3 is CASSLGGAQVHEQFF. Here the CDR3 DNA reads TGTGCCAGCAGCTTAGGAGGGGCGCAAGTCCATGAGCAGTTCTTC.

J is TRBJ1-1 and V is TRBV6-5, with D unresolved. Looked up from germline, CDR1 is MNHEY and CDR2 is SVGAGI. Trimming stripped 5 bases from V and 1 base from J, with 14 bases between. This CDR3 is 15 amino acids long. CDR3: CASSRDGHGNTEAFF. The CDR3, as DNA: TGTGCCAGCAGTCGAGATGGGCATGGGAACACTGAAGCTTTCTTT.

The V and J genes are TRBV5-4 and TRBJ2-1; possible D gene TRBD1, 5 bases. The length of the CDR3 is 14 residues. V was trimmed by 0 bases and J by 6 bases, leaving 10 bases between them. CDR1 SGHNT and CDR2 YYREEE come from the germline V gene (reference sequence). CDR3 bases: TGTGCCAGCAGCTTGGTGGGTAGGGGCAATGAGCAGTTCTTC. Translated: CASSLVGRGNEQFF.

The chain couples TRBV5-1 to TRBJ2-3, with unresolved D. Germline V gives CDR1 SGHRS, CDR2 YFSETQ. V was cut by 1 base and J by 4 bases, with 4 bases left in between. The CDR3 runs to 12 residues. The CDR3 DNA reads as TGCGCCAGCAGCTTGATTCCAGATACGCAGTATTTT. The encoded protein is CASSLIPDTQYF. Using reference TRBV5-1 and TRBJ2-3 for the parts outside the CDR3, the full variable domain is KAGVTQTPRYLIKTRGQQVTLSCSPISGHRSVSWYQQTPGQGLQFLFEYFSETQRNKGNFPGRFSGRQFSNSRSEMNVSTLELGDSALYLCASSLIPDTQYFGPGTRLTVL.

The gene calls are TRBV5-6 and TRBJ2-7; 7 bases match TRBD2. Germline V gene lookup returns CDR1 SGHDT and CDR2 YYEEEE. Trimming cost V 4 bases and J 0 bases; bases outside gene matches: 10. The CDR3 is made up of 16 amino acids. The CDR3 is CASSPELASSSYEQYF. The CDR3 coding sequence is TGTGCCAGCAGCCCAGAACTAGCGTCAAGCTCCTACGAGCAGTACTTC.

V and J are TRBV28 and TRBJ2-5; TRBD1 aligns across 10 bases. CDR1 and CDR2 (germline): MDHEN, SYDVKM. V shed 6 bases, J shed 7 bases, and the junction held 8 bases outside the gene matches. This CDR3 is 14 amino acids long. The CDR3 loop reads CASRGQGIGTTQYF. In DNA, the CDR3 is TGTGCCAGCAGGGGACAGGGGATCGGAACGACCCAGTACTTC.

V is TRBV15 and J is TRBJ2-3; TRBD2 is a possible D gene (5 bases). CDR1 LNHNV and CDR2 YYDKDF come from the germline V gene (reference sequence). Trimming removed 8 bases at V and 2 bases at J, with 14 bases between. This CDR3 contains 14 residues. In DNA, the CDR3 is TGTGCCACCGGGCCGGGGATAAACACAGATACGCAGTATTTT. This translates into CATGPGINTDTQYF.

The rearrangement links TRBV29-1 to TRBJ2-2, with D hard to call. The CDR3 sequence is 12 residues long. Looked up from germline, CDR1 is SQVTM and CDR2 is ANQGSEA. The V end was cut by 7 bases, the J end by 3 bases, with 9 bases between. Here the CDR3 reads CSGHSDTGELFF. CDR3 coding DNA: TGCAGCGGCCACAGCGACACCGGGGAGCTGTTTTTT.

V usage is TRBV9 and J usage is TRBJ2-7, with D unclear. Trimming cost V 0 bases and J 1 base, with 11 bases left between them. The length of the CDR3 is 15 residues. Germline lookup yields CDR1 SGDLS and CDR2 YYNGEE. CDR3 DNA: TGTGCCAGCAGCGTAGGAGGCGGAAAATCCTACGAGCAGTACTTC. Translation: CASSVGGGKSYEQYF.

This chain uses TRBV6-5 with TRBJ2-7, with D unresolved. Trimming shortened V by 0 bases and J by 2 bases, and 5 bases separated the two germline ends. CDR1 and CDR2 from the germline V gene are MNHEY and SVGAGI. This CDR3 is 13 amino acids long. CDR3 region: CASSYSLAYEQYF. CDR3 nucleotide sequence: TGTGCCAGCAGTTACTCGCTGGCCTACGAGCAGTACTTC.

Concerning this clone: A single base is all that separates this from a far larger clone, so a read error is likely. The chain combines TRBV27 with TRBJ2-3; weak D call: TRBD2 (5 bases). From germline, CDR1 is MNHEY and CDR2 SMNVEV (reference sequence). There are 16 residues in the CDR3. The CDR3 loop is CASSAPAGAGTNTQYF. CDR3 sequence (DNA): TGTGCCAGCAGTGCCCCTGCGGGCGCAGGCACAAATACGCAGTATTTT.

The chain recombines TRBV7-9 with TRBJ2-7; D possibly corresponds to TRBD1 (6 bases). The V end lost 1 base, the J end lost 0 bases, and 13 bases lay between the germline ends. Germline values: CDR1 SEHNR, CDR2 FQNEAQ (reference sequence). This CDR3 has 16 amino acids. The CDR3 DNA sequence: TGTGCCAGCAGCTTAGATCGGGGACAAAGCTCCTACGAGCAGTACTTC. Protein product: CASSLDRGQSSYEQYF. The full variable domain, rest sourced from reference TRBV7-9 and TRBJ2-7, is DTGVSQNPRHKITKRGQNVTFRCDPISEHNRLYWYRQTLGQGPEFLTYFQNEAQLEKSRLLSDRFSAERPKGSFSTLEIQRTEQGDSAMYLCASSLDRGQSSYEQYFGPGTRLTVT.

This CDR3 reads CASSQRGQMNTEAFF. The CDR3 region has the DNA TGTGCCAGCTCACAAAGAGGACAGATGAACACTGAAGCTTTCTTT. The chain has TRBV18 and TRBJ1-1; D is perhaps TRBD1 (6 bases). CDR3 length: 15 residues. V was trimmed by 4 bases and J by 0 bases, leaving 12 bases between them. CDR1 is KGHSH, CDR2 LQKENI, per germline.

The CDR3 DNA sequence: TGTGCCAGCAGCATGAGTAGCGGGGGCTCAGAGACCCAGTACTTC. Translating gives CASSMSSGGSETQYF. The chain recombines TRBV5-4 with TRBJ2-5; TRBD2 agrees at 9 bases. This CDR3 has 15 residues. The V segment lost 4 bases and the J segment 4 bases; nucleotides outside the gene matches: 8. The germline gives CDR1 SGHNT, CDR2 YYREEE (reference sequence).

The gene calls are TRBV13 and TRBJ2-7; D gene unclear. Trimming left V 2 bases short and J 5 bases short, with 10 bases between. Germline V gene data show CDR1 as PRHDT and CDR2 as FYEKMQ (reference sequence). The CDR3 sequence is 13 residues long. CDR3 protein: CASSLFSSDEQYF. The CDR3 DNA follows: TGTGCCAGCAGCTTATTTAGCTCGGACGAGCAGTACTTC.

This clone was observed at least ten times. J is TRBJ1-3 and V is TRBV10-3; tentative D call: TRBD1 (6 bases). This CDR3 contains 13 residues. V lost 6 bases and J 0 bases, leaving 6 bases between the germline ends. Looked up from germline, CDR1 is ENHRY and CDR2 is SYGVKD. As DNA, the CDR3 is TGTGCCATCAGGGACAGCTCTGGAAACACCATATATTTT. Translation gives CAIRDSSGNTIYF.

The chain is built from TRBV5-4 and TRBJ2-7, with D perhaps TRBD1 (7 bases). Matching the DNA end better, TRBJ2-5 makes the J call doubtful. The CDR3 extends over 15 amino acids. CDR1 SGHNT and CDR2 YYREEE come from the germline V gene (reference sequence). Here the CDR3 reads CASSFRSRGDETQYF. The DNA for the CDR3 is TGTGCCAGCAGCTTCAGGAGCAGGGGGGATGAGACCCAGTACTTC.

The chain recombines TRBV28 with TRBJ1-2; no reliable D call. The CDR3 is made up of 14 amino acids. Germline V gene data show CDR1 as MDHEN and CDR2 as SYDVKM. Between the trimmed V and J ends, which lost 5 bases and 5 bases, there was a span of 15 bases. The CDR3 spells CASSSGSTGYGYTF. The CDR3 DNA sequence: TGTGCCAGCAGTAGTGGGAGTACGGGGTATGGCTACACCTTC.